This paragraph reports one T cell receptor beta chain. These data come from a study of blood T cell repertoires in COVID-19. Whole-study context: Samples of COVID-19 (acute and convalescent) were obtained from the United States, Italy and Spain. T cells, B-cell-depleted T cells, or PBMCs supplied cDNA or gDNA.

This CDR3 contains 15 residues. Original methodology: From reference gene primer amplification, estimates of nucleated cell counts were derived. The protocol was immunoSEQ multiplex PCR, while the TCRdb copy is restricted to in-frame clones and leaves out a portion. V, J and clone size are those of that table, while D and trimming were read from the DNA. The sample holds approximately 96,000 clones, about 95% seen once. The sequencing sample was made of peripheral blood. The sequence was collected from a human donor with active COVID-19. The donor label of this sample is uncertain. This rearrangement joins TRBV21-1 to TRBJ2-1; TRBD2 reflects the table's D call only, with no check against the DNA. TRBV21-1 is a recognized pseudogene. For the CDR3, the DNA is TGTGCCAGCAGCCAAAGTTGTGAGCCGCACAATGAGCAGTTCTTC. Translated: CASSQSCEPHNEQFF.